These 16 T cell receptor beta chains came from one sample sequenced in a study of T cell responses to AZD1222 COVID-19 vaccine. Profiling relied on immunoSEQ multiplex PCR, and the TCRdb table lists in-frame clones only, not all of them. The sample holds some 120,000 clones, 88% seen once. Sequences were derived from peripheral blood, sampled 28 days after the second AZD1222 dose. Receptor source: an adult who received the AZD1222 COVID-19 vaccine.

The CDR3 DNA reads TGTGCCATCAGTGAGAGCGAGCAACCCCTCCACTTT. This gives the protein CAISESEQPLHF. V is TRBV10-3 and J is TRBJ1-6, with unresolved D. CDR3 length equals 12 residues. Per germline, CDR1 ENHRY and CDR2 SYGVKD. V was cut by 2 bases and J by 12 bases, with 8 bases left in between.

The chain recombines TRBV7-9 with TRBJ1-5, with D uncertain. The CDR3 sequence is 16 residues long. Trimming took off 0 bases at V and 2 bases at J, with 11 bases between the two ends. Germline lookup yields CDR1 SEHNR and CDR2 FQNEAQ (reference sequence). The CDR3 region has the DNA TGTGCCAGCAGCTTAGCGGGCACCCGGGGCAATCAGCCCCAGCATTTT. The encoded protein is CASSLAGTRGNQPQHF.

This rearrangement joins TRBV24-1 to TRBJ1-1; 10 nucleotides line up with TRBD1. Germline V gene data show CDR1 as KGHDR and CDR2 as SFDVKD. The V segment lost 4 bases and the J segment 0 bases; nucleotides outside the gene matches: 7. The CDR3 contains 17 residues. This CDR3 is CATSDRDRGRMNTEAFF. The CDR3 DNA follows: TGTGCCACCAGTGACCGAGACAGGGGGCGCATGAACACTGAAGCTTTCTTT.

The rearrangement uses TRBV6-1 and TRBJ2-5; 9 positions match TRBD2. Trimming took 2 bases from V and 5 from J; bases not matched to a gene: 3. The CDR3 spans 14 residues. From germline, CDR1 is MNHNS and CDR2 SASEGT. The CDR3: CASSELAGTETQYF. The CDR3, as DNA: TGTGCCAGCAGTGAACTAGCGGGGACGGAGACCCAGTACTTC.

V usage is TRBV2 and J usage is TRBJ1-5; maybe TRBD1 (5 bases). Germline V gene sequence: CDR1 SNHLY, CDR2 FYNNEI. V was shortened by 8 bases and J by 7 bases, with 15 bases between the two germline ends. There are 13 residues in the CDR3. Written as DNA, the CDR3 is TGTGCCAGCCACTGGGCCCGGGGGCAGCCCCAGCATTTT. Its protein product is CASHWARGQPQHF. The full variable domain, its missing parts supplied by reference TRBV2 and TRBJ1-5, is EPEVTQTPSHQVTQMGQEVILRCVPISNHLYFYWYRQILGQKVEFLVSFYNNEISEKSEIFDDQFSVERPDGSNFTLKIRSTKLEDSAMYFCASHWARGQPQHFGDGTRLSIL.

V usage is TRBV2 and J usage is TRBJ2-5, with TRBD1 matching over 9 bases. V trimming: 7 bases; J trimming: 5 bases; junction bases outside the gene matches: 11. The CDR3 is 15 amino acids. Germline-derived CDR1 and CDR2 are SNHLY and FYNNEI. In nucleotides, the CDR3 is TGTGCCAGCACTCGAGAAAACAGGGGGCGGGAGACCCAGTACTTC. Translated: CASTRENRGRETQYF. Combining the CDR3 with reference TRBV2 and TRBJ2-5 gives the whole variable domain EPEVTQTPSHQVTQMGQEVILRCVPISNHLYFYWYRQILGQKVEFLVSFYNNEISEKSEIFDDQFSVERPDGSNFTLKIRSTKLEDSAMYFCASTRENRGRETQYFGPGTRLLVL.

The rearrangement links TRBV9 to TRBJ2-1; 8 nucleotides align to TRBD2. Per the germline V gene, CDR1 is SGDLS and CDR2 is YYNGEE. CDR3 length equals 14 residues. Losses at the gene ends were 3 bases for V and 8 bases for J; bases not matched to a gene: 7. The CDR3 coding sequence is TGTGCCAGCAGCGCGGGACTAGGGGTCCATGAGCAGTTCTTC. It encodes CASSAGLGVHEQFF.

The chain recombines TRBV11-3 with TRBJ1-5; D remains ambiguous. V shed 8 bases and J shed 0 bases, with 5 bases lying between them. The germline gives CDR1 SGHNT, CDR2 YENEEA. The CDR3 has 12 residues. The CDR3 protein is CASRHSNQPQHF. The CDR3 DNA reads TGTGCCAGCCGACATAGCAATCAGCCCCAGCATTTT.

There are a few counts of this clone. The chain combines TRBV29-1 with TRBJ1-4; TRBD1 matches at 11 bases. There are 13 residues in the CDR3. CDR1 and CDR2 (germline): SQVTM, ANQGSEA. V trimming: 5 bases; J trimming: 7 bases; junction bases outside the gene matches: 3. The DNA of the CDR3 is TGCAGCGTTCTAGGGACAGGGGGTGAAAAACTGTTTTTT. It is translated as CSVLGTGGEKLFF.

The chain links TRBV5-1 to TRBJ1-2; possible D gene TRBD1, 5 bases. The CDR3 length is 16 residues. V shed 0 bases and J shed 4 bases, with 16 bases lying between them. Germline lookup yields CDR1 SGHRS and CDR2 YFSETQ. Written as DNA, the CDR3 is TGCGCCAGCAGCTTGGAGGCGGTCAGGGCCTCCTATGGCTACACCTTC. It codes for CASSLEAVRASYGYTF.

CDR3 amino acids: CASSLGLISSGNTIYF. As DNA, the CDR3 is TGCGCCAGCAGCTTGGGACTGATAAGCTCTGGAAACACCATATATTTT. V gene TRBV5-1 combines with J gene TRBJ1-3; D not resolved. The germline V and J ends were trimmed by 0 bases and 0 bases, with 10 bases remaining between them. Germline-derived CDR1 and CDR2 are SGHRS and YFSETQ. The CDR3 runs 16 residues.

The CDR3 DNA reads TGTGCCACCAGTGAACCGGGACAGGGGGCGAAGACCCAGTACTTC. This sequence encodes CATSEPGQGAKTQYF. The rearrangement links TRBV24-1 to TRBJ2-5; 12 bases are a match to TRBD1. CDR1 KGHDR and CDR2 SFDVKD come from the germline V gene. The trim removed 4 bases at V and 6 bases at J, leaving 5 bases unmatched. The CDR3 has 15 residues.

The rearrangement joins TRBV6-5 to TRBJ1-4; 8 bases line up with TRBD1. V was pared by 6 bases and J by 6 bases, with 9 bases of the junction left unmatched. CDR3 size: 15 residues. Germline CDR1 and CDR2: MNHEY and SVGAGI. CDR3 DNA sequence: TGTGCCAGCAGGGGAGGCCAGGGGGCAGATGAAAAACTGTTTTTT. Residues: CASRGGQGADEKLFF.

The chain has TRBV11-3 and TRBJ2-1; D not resolved. CDR1 is SGHNT, CDR2 YENEEA, per germline. This CDR3 has 12 residues. V shed 5 bases and J shed 9 bases, with 11 bases lying between them. The CDR3 sequence is CASSRSGTEQFF. The DNA for the CDR3 is TGTGCCAGCAGCCGTTCCGGCACTGAGCAGTTCTTC.

This clone was counted once. The V call is TRBV4-2, the J call TRBJ1-1, with D unclear. Trimming cost V 5 bases and J 0 bases, with 10 bases left between them. The CDR3 covers 14 residues. CDR1 is LGHNA and CDR2 is YNFKEQ in the germline V gene. CDR3 sequence reads: CASSSTLLNTEAFF. The CDR3 bases are TGTGCCAGCAGCTCTACCCTGTTGAACACTGAAGCTTTCTTT.

CDR3 sequence (DNA): TGCAGTGCTGAGCTGGGGACTAGCTACTTC. The encoded protein is CSAELGTSYF. This chain links TRBV20-1 with TRBJ2-5; 9 bases agree with TRBD2. CDR3 length equals 10 residues. The germline V gene has CDR1 DFQATT and CDR2 SNEGSKA (reference sequence). Germline trimming cut 5 bases from V and 14 bases from J; bases unmatched to any gene: 6.